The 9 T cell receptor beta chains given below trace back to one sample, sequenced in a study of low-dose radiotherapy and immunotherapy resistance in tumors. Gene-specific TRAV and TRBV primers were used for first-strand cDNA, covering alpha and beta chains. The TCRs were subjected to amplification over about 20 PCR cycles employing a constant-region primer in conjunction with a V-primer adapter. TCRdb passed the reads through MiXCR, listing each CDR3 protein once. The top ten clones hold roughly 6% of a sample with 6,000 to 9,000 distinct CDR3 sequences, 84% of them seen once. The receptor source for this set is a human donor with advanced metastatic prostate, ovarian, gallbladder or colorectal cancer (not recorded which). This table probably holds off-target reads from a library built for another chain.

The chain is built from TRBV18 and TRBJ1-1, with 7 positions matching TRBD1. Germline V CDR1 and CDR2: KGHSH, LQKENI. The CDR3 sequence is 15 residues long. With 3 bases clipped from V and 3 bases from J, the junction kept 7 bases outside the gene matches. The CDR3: CASSPNRGIYTEAFF. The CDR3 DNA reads TGTGCCAGCTCACCGAACAGGGGCATATACACTGAAGCTTTCTTT.

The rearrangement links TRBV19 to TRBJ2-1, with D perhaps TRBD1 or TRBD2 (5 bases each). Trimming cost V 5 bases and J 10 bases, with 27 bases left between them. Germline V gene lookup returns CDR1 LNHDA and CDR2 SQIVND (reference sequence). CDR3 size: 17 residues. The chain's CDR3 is CASSYLEGARGQAEQFF. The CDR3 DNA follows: TGTGCCAGTAGTTATTTAGAGGGAGCTAGGGGCCAAGCGGAGCAGTTCTTC. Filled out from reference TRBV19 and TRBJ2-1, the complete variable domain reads DGGITQSPKYLFRKEGQNVTLSCEQNLNHDAMYWYRQDPGQGLRLIYYSQIVNDFQKGDIAEGYSVSREKKESFPLTVTSAQKNPTAFYLCASSYLEGARGQAEQFFGPGTRLTVL.

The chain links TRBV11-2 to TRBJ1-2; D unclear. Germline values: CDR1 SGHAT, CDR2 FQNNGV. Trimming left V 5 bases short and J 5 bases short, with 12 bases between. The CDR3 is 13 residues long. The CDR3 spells CASSPGPGYGYTF. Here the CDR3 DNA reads TGTGCCAGCAGCCCAGGACCCGGATATGGCTACACCTTC.

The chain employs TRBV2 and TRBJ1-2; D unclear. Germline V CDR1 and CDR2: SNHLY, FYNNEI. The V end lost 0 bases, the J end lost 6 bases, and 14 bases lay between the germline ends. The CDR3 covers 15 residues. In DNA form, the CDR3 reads TGTGCCAGCAGTGAAGCTCCGGACGGGAAAAATGGCTACACCTTC. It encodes CASSEAPDGKNGYTF.

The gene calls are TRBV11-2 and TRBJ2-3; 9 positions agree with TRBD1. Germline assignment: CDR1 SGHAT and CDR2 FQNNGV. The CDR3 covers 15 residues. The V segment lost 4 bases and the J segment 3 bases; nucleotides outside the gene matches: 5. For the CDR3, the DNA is TGTGCCAGCAGCTGGGGGACAGGGTGGACAGATACGCAGTATTTT. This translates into CASSWGTGWTDTQYF.

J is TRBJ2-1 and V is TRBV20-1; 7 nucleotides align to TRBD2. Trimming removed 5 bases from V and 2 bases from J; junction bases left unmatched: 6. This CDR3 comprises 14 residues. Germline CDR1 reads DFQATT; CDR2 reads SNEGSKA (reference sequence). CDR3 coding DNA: TGCAGTGCTCGGAGCGGGGAGACCTACAATGAGCAGTTCTTC. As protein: CSARSGETYNEQFF.

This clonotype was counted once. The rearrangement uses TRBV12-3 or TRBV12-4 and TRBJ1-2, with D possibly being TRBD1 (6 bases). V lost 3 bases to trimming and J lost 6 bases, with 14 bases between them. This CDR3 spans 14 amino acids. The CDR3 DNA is TGTGCCAGCAGTTTGGGTAGGACAGTTAATGGCTACACCTTC. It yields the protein CASSLGRTVNGYTF.

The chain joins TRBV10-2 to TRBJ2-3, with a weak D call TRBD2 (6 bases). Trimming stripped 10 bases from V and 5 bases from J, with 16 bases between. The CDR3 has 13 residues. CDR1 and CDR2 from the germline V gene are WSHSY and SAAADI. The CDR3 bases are TGCGCCACCCGCGGGGATTCGGGAGATACGCAGTATTTT. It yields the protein CATRGDSGDTQYF.

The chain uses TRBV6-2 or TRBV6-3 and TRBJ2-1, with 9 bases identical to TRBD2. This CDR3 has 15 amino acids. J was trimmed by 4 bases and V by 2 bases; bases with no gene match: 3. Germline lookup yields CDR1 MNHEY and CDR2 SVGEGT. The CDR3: CASSYSGGTYNEQFF. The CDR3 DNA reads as TGTGCCAGCAGTTACAGCGGGGGGACTTACAATGAGCAGTTCTTC.